One TCR beta chain is described in this entry. The data belong to a study of T cell changes during pregnancy in multiple sclerosis. Clones were read by immunoSEQ multiplex PCR, and TCRdb kept only the in-frame ones, dropping some. Counted here are roughly 64,000 clones, about nine tenths occurring once; the ten biggest clones make up approximately 6.5%. The starting material was peripheral blood, obtained in the third trimester of pregnancy. The clonotype comes from a female donor in good health, enrolled as a control in a pregnancy study.

The CDR3 region is CASSRLAGRTKTSTDTQYF. Here the CDR3 DNA reads TGTGCCAGCAGCAGACTAGCGGGACGAACCAAAACTAGCACAGATACGCAGTATTTT. This chain connects TRBV2 to TRBJ2-3, with TRBD2 matching over 11 bases. Trimming removed 6 bases from V and 0 bases from J; junction bases left unmatched: 14. Looked up from germline, CDR1 is SNHLY and CDR2 is FYNNEI. The CDR3 consists of 19 residues.